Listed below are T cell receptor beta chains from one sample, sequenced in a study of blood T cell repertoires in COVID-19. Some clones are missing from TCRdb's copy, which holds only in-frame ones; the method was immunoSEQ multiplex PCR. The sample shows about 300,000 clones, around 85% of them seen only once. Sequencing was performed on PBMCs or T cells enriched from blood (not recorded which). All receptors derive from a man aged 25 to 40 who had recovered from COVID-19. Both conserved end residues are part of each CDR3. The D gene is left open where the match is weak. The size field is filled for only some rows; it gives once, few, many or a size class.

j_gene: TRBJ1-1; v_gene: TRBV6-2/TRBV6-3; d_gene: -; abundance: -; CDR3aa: CASSLQGGYTEAFF; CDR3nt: TGTGCCAGCAGTTTACAGGGAGGGTATACTGAAGCTTTCTTT
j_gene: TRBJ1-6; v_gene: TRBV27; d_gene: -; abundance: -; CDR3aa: CASSLFTSPSPLHF; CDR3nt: TGTGCCAGCAGTTTATTTACCAGTCCTTCACCCCTCCACTTT
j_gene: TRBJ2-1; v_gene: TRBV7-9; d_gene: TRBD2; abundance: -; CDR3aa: CASSFPGTSGDNEQFF; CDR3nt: TGTGCCAGCAGCTTTCCCGGGACTAGCGGGGACAATGAGCAGTTCTTC
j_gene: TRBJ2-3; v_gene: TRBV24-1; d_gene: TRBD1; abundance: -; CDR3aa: CATSDRTGTDTQYF; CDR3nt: TGTGCCACCAGTGATCGGACAGGGACAGATACGCAGTATTTT
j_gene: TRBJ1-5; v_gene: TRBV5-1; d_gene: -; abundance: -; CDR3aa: CASSLFGVSNQPQHF; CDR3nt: TGCGCCAGCAGCTTGTTCGGGGTTAGCAATCAGCCCCAGCATTTT
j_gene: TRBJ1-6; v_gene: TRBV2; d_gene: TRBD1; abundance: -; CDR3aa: CASSTDRGIRSPLHF; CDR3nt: TGTGCCAGCAGTACAGACAGGGGAATCCGTTCACCCCTCCACTTT
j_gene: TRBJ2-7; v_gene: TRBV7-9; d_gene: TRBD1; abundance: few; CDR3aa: CASSTPGQSYEQYF; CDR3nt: TGTGCCAGCAGCACACCGGGACAGTCCTACGAGCAGTACTTC
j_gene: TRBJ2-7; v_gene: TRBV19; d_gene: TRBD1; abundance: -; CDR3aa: CASSSGGSLTYEQYF; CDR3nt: TGTGCCAGTAGTTCAGGGGGCTCCTTAACCTACGAGCAGTACTTC
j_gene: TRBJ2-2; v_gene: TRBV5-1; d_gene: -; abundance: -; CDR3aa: CASSLEGSGIGELFF; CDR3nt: TGCGCCAGCAGCTTGGAGGGGTCAGGTATCGGGGAGCTGTTTTTT
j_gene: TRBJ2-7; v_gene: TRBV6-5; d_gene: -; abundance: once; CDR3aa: CASSYSLQGVSYEQYF; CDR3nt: TGTGCCAGCAGTTACTCGTTGCAGGGTGTTTCCTACGAGCAGTACTTC
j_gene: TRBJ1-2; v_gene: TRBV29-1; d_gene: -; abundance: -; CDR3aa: CSVGNTRPSYGYTF; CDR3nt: TGCAGCGTTGGTAACACTAGGCCCAGCTATGGCTACACCTTC
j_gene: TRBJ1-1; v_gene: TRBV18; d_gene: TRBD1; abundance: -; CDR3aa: CASSPRTGSLNTEAFF; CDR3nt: TGTGCCAGCTCACCTAGGACAGGATCATTGAACACTGAAGCTTTCTTT
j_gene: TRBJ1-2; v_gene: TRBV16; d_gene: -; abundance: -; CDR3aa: CASIRALAGALANYGYTF; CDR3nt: TGTGCCAGCATCCGGGCCCTAGCAGGAGCATTAGCTAACTATGGCTACACCTTC
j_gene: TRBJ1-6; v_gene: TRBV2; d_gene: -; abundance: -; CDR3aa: CASSELQGSHSPLHF; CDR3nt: TGTGCCAGCAGTGAGTTGCAGGGCTCCCATTCACCCCTCCACTTT
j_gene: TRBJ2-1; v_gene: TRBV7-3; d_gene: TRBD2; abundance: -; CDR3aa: CASSSSGGYNEQFF; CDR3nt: TGTGCCAGCAGCTCTAGCGGGGGTTACAATGAGCAGTTCTTC
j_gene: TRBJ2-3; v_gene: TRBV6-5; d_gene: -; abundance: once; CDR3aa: CASSTRGMSTDTQYF; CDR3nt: TGTGCCAGCAGTACCCGGGGGATGAGCACAGATACGCAGTATTTT
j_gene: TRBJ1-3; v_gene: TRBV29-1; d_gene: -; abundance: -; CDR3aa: CSTTAGNTIYF; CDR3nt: TGCAGCACGACTGCTGGAAACACCATATATTTT
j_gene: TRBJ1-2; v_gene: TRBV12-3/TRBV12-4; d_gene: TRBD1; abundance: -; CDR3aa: CASTPGGYYGYTF; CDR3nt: TGTGCCAGCACCCCAGGGGGTTACTATGGCTACACCTTC
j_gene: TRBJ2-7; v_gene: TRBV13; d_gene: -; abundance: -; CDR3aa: CASSPYTPRGEQYF; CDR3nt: TGTGCCAGCAGCCCATATACCCCACGGGGCGAGCAGTACTTC
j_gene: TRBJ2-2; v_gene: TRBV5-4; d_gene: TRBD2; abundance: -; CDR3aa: CASTFGGARTGELFF; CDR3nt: TGTGCCAGCACCTTCGGGGGGGCCAGGACCGGGGAGCTGTTTTTT
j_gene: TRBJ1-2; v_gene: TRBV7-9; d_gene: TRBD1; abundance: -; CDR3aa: CASSPARTGTTYGYTF; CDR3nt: TGTGCCAGCAGCCCCGCCCGGACAGGGACTACCTATGGCTACACCTTC
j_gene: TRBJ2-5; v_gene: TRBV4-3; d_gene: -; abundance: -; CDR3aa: CASSQDPGETQYF; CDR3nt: TGCGCCAGCAGCCAAGATCCGGGAGAGACCCAGTACTTC
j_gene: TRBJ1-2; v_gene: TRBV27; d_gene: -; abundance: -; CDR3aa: CASSMQGLNGYTF; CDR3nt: TGTGCCAGCAGTATGCAGGGTCTAAATGGCTACACCTTC
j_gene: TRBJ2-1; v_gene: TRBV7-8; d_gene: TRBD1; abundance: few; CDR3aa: CASSRQGATYNEQFF; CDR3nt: TGTGCCAGCAGTAGACAGGGGGCCACCTACAATGAGCAGTTCTTC
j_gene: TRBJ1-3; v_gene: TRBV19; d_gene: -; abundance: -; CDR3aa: CASRSDSSGNTIYF; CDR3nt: TGTGCCAGCCGATCTGACAGCTCTGGAAACACCATATATTTT
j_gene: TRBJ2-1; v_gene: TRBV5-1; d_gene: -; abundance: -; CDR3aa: CASSLGQPGDEQFF; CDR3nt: TGCGCCAGCAGCTTGGGCCAACCAGGCGATGAGCAGTTCTTC
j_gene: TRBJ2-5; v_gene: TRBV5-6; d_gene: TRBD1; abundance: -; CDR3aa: CASRDRGGETQYF; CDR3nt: TGTGCCAGCAGAGACAGGGGCGGCGAGACCCAGTACTTC
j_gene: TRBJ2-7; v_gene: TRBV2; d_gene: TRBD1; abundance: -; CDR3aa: CASMKDRGEQYF; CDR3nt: TGTGCCAGCATGAAGGACAGGGGAGAGCAGTACTTC
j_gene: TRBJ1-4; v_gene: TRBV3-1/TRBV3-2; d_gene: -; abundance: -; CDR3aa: CASSQDHGAGYEKLFF; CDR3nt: TGTGCCAGCAGCCAAGATCATGGGGCAGGGTATGAAAAACTGTTTTTT
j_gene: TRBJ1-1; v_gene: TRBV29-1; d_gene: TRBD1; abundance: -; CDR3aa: CSVDLQGTEAFF; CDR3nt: TGCAGCGTTGATCTACAGGGGACTGAAGCTTTCTTT
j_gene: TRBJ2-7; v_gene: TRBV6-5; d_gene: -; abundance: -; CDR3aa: CASSTQGDYEQYF; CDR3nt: TGTGCCAGCAGTACACAGGGAGACTACGAGCAGTACTTC
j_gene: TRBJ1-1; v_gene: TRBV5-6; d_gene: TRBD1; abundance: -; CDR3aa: CASSWGSQGEAFF; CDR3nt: TGTGCCAGCAGCTGGGGCTCACAGGGGGAAGCTTTCTTT
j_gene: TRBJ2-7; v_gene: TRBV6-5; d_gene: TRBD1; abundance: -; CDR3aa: CASSRRQGYEQYF; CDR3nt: TGTGCCAGCAGCCGACGACAGGGCTACGAGCAGTACTTC
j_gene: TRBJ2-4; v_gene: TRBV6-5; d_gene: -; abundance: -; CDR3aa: CASSYSSLEDRQYF; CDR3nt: TGTGCCAGCAGTTACTCGAGCTTGGAGGACCGACAGTACTTC
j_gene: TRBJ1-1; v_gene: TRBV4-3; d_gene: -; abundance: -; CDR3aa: CASSQDWVGGNTEAFF; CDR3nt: TGCGCCAGCAGCCAAGATTGGGTTGGAGGGAACACTGAAGCTTTCTTT
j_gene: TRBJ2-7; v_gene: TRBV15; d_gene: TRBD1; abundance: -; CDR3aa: CATSRDRDRFSYEQYF; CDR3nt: TGTGCCACCAGCAGGGACAGGGACCGCTTTTCCTACGAGCAGTACTTC
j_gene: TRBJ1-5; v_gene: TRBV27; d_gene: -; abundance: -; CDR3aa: CASSSVNQPQHF; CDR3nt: TGTGCCAGCAGTTCTGTAAATCAGCCCCAGCATTTT
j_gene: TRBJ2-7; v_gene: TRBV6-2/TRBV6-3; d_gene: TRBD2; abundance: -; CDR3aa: CASSTWTSGGARSYEQYF; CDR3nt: TGTGCCAGCAGTACCTGGACTAGCGGGGGGGCACGCTCCTACGAGCAGTACTTC
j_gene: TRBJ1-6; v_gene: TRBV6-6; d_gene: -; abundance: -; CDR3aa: CASSNPTGDNSPLHF; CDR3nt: TGTGCCAGCAGTAACCCGACAGGTGATAATTCACCCCTCCACTTT
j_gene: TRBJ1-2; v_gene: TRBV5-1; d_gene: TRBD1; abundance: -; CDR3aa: CASSLAGDTGDGYTF; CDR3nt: TGCGCCAGCAGCTTGGCCGGAGATACAGGGGATGGCTACACCTTC
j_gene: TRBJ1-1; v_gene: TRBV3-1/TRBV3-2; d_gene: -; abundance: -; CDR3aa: CASSPIRGFNTEAFF; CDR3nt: TGTGCCAGCAGCCCGATAAGGGGTTTTAACACTGAAGCTTTCTTT
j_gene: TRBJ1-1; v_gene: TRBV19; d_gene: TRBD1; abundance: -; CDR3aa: CASSIGGQGGEAFF; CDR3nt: TGTGCCAGTAGTATAGGGGGACAGGGCGGCGAAGCTTTCTTT
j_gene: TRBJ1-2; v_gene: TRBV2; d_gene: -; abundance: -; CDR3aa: CASSVDSQSYGYTF; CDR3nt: TGTGCCAGCAGTGTCGACAGCCAGTCCTATGGCTACACCTTC
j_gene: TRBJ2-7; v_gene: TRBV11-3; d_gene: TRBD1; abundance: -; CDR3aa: CASSPGQAYEQYF; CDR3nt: TGTGCCAGCAGCCCGGGACAGGCCTACGAGCAGTACTTC
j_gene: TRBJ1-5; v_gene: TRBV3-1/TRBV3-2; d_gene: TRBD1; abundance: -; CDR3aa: CASSPGGGQPQHF; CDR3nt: TGTGCCAGCAGCCCAGGGGGCGGACAGCCCCAGCATTTT
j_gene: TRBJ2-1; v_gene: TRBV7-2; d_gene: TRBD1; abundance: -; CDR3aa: CASSIQGAHVYEQFF; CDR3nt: TGTGCCAGCAGTATACAGGGGGCTCATGTCTATGAGCAGTTCTTC
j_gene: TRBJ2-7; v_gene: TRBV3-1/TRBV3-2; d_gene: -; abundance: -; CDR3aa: CASSRPSGEQYF; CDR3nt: TGTGCCAGCAGCCGCCCCTCCGGGGAGCAGTACTTC
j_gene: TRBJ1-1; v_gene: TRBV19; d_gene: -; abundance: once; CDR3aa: CASSIRGKNTEAFF; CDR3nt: TGTGCCAGTAGTATCAGGGGAAAAAACACTGAAGCTTTCTTT
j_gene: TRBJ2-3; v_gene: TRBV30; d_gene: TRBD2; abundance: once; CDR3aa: CACAGGTDTQYF; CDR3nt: TGTGCCTGCGCGGGGGGCACAGATACGCAGTATTTT
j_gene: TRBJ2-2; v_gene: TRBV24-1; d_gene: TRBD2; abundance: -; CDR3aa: CATSVFSGSTNTGELFF; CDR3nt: TGTGCCACCAGTGTCTTTAGCGGGAGCACGAACACCGGGGAGCTGTTTTTT
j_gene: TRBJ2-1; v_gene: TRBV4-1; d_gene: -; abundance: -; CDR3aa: CASSPTTRTPSARSYNEQFF; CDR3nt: TGCGCCAGCAGCCCGACGACTAGAACCCCGTCGGCGCGGTCCTACAATGAGCAGTTCTTC
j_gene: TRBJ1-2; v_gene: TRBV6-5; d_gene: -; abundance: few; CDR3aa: CATNQDSYYGYTF; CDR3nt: TGTGCCACCAATCAGGACAGCTACTATGGCTACACCTTC
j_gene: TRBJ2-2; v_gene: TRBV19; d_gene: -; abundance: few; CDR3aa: CASRLQGRVTGELFF; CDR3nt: TGTGCCAGTAGGCTACAGGGACGGGTCACCGGGGAGCTGTTTTTT